This T cell receptor (beta chain) was sequenced during a study of blood T cell repertoires in COVID-19. Sequencing used immunoSEQ multiplex PCR; TCRdb keeps in-frame clones, though not all of them. Of about 55,000 clones listed, about nine tenths were seen once; the top ten hold roughly 6.2%. In germline, CDR1 is SGHVS, CDR2 FNYEAQ. V was clipped by 2 bases and J by 2 bases; unmatched bases: 7. This CDR3 region has 16 residues. J is TRBJ2-3 and V is TRBV7-6; TRBD1 agrees at 7 bases. This TCR derives from a man between 35 and 55 years old with acute or convalescent COVID-19. The sequenced material came from peripheral blood. In DNA form, the CDR3 reads TGTGCCAGCAGCTTATGGTCGGGACAGTACACAGATACGCAGTATTTT. Encoded protein: CASSLWSGQYTDTQYF.